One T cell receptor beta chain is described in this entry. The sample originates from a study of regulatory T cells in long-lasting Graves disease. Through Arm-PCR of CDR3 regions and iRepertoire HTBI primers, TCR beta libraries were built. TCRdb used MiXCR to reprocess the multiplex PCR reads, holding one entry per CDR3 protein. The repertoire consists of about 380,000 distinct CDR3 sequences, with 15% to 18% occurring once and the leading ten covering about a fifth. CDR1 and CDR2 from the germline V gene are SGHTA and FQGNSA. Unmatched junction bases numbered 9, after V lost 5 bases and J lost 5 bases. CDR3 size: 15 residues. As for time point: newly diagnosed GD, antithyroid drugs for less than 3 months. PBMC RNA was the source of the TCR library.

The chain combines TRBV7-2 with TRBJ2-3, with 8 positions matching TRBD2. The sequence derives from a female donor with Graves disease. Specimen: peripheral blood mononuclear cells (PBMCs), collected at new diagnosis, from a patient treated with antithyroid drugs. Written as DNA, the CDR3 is TGTGCCAGCAGCCCAAAGGGACTAGGTATAGATACGCAGTATTTT. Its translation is CASSPKGLGIDTQYF.